Listed here are 6 T cell receptor beta chains from one sample, sequenced in a study of OX40 agonist ivuxolimab in advanced cancers. Generated by immunoSEQ multiplex PCR, the TCRdb table keeps only in-frame clones and is missing some. The sample records just under 85,000 clones, 84% being singletons. The input for sequencing was CD4+ or CD8+ T cells sorted from blood, taken in a trial of the OX40 agonist ivuxolimab. Receptors originate from an adult with an advanced solid tumor such as melanoma, head and neck, liver or kidney cancer.

The rearrangement links TRBV5-1 to TRBJ1-2, with no clear D. V was trimmed by 0 bases and J by 0 bases, leaving 12 bases between them. Looked up from germline, CDR1 is SGHRS and CDR2 is YFSETQ. The CDR3 extends over 16 amino acids. CDR3 coding DNA: TGCGCCAGCAGCTTGGCCGTGGGTCTCGCTAACTATGGCTACACCTTC. Translated, it gives CASSLAVGLANYGYTF.

The V gene is TRBV28, the J gene TRBJ2-3; 8 nucleotides match TRBD2. Trimming at V came to 11 bases and at J to 5 bases, leaving 12 bases not matched to a gene. CDR1 is MDHEN, CDR2 SYDVKM, per germline. The CDR3 has 14 residues. CDR3 nucleotides: TGTGCCTGGTGCAGGCGGGGGGCCGGAGATACGCAGTATTTT. The encoded protein is CAWCRRGAGDTQYF.

This sequence joins TRBV5-1 and TRBJ2-3; 8 bases map to TRBD2. This CDR3 has 16 residues. Germline V gives CDR1 SGHRS, CDR2 YFSETQ. The V gene end was trimmed by 3 bases and the J gene end by 2 bases; junction bases not matched to a gene: 8. The CDR3 reads CASSSQAGAYTDTQYF. CDR3 nucleotides: TGCGCCAGCAGCTCCCAAGCGGGGGCCTACACAGATACGCAGTATTTT.

V gene TRBV10-3 combines with J gene TRBJ2-1, with 8 bases aligning to TRBD2. Looked up from germline, CDR1 is ENHRY and CDR2 is SYGVKD. V lost 0 bases and J lost 5; bases outside the gene matches: 12. CDR3 length equals 18 residues. CDR3 loop: CAISESNPAGANHNEQFF. The CDR3 DNA sequence: TGTGCCATCAGTGAGTCGAATCCAGCGGGGGCCAATCACAATGAGCAGTTCTTC.

The chain couples TRBV28 to TRBJ2-1; 7 nucleotides align to TRBD2. CDR3 size: 13 residues. CDR1 is MDHEN and CDR2 is SYDVKM in the germline V gene. The trim removed 10 bases at V and 4 bases at J, leaving 7 bases unmatched. The CDR3 is CAIRGVEYNEQFF. The CDR3, as DNA: TGTGCCATCCGGGGGGTAGAGTACAATGAGCAGTTCTTC.

The CDR3 sequence: CASSVGPSLGETEAFF. The CDR3 DNA is TGTGCCAGCAGCGTAGGGCCCTCTTTGGGGGAAACTGAAGCTTTCTTT. The genes are TRBV9 and TRBJ1-1; TRBD1 is a possible D gene (5 bases). The CDR3 runs to 16 residues. V dropped 0 bases and J dropped 5 bases, with 17 bases sitting between them. Germline V CDR1 and CDR2: SGDLS, YYNGEE. The full variable domain, its missing parts supplied by reference TRBV9 and TRBJ1-1, is DSGVTQTPKHLITATGQRVTLRCSPRSGDLSVYWYQQSLDQGLQFLIQYYNGEERAKGNILERFSAQQFPDLHSELNLSSLELGDSALYFCASSVGPSLGETEAFFGQGTRLTVV.